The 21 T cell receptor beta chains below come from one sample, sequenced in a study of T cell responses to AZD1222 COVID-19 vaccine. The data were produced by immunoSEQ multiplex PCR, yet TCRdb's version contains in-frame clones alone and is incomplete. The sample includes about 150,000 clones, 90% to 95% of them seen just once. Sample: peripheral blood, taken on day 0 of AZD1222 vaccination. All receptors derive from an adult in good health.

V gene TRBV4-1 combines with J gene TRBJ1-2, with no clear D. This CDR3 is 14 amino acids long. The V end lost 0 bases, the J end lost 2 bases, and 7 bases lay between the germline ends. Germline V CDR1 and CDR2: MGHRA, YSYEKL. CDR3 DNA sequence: TGCGCCAGCAGCCAAGAGTGGGTGAACTATGGCTACACCTTC. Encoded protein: CASSQEWVNYGYTF.

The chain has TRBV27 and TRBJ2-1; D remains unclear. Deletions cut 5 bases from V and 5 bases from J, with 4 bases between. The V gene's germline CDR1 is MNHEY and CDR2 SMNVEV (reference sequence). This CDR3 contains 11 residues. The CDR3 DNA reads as TGTGCCAGCAGTCTCAACAATGAGCAGTTCTTC. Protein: CASSLNNEQFF.

For the CDR3, the DNA is TGTGCCAGCAGCTTAGGGACCTTCACCGGGGAGCTGTTTTTT. It encodes CASSLGTFTGELFF. The chain uses TRBV13 and TRBJ2-2, with no clear D. Trimming pared 0 bases from V and 4 bases from J, leaving 6 bases between. Germline V lookup: CDR1 PRHDT, CDR2 FYEKMQ (reference sequence). The CDR3 extends over 14 amino acids. Full variable domain (remainder filled in from reference TRBV13 and TRBJ2-2): AAGVIQSPRHLIKEKRETATLKCYPIPRHDTVYWYQQGPGQDPQFLISFYEKMQSDKGSIPDRFSAQQFSDYHSELNMSSLELGDSALYFCASSLGTFTGELFFGEGSRLTVL.

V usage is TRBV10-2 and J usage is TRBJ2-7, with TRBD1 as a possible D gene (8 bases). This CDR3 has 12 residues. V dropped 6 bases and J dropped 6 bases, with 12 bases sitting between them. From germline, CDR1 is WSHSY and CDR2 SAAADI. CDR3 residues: CASRTGEGEQYF. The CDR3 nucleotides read TGCGCCAGCAGGACAGGGGAGGGCGAGCAGTACTTC.

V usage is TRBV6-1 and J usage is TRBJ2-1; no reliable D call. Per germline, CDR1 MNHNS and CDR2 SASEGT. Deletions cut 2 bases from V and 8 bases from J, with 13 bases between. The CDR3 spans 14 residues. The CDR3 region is CASSEIPRWDEQFF. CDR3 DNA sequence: TGTGCCAGCAGTGAAATCCCCCGTTGGGATGAGCAGTTCTTC.

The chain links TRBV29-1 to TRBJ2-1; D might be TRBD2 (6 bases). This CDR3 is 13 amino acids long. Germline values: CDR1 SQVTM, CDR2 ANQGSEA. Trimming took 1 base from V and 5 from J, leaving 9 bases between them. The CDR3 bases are TGCAGCGTTGAAGGGAGGGGCCACAATGAGCAGTTCTTC. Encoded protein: CSVEGRGHNEQFF.

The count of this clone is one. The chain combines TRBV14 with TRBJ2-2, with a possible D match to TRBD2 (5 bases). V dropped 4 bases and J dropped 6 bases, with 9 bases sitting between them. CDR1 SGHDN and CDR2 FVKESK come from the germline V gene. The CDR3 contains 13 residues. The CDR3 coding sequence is TGTGCCAGCAGCCCCTCCGGGGCCGGGGAGCTGTTTTTT. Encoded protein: CASSPSGAGELFF.

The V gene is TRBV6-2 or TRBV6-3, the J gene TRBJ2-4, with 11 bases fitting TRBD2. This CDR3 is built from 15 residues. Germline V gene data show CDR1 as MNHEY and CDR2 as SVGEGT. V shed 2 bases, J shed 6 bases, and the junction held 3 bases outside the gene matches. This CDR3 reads CASSYTGTSGNIQYF. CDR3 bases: TGTGCCAGCAGTTACACCGGGACTAGCGGAAACATTCAGTACTTC.

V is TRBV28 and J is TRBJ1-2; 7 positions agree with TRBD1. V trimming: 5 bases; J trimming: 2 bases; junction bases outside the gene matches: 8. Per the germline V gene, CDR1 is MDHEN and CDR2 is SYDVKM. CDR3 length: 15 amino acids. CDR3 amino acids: CASSTPRGRNYGYTF. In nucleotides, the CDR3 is TGTGCCAGCAGTACCCCGAGGGGGCGCAACTATGGCTACACCTTC.

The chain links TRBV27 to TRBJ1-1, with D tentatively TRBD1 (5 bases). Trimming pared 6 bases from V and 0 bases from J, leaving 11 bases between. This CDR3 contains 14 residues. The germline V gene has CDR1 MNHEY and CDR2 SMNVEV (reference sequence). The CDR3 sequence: CASRPGPMNTEAFF. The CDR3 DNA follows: TGTGCCAGCAGGCCGGGACCGATGAACACTGAAGCTTTCTTT.

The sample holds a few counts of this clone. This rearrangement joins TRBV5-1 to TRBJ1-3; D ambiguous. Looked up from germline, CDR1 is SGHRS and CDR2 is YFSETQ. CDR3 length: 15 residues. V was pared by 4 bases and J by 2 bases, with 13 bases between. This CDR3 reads CASSPGLAAGNTIYF. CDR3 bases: TGCGCCAGCAGCCCCGGTTTAGCGGCTGGAAACACCATATATTTT.

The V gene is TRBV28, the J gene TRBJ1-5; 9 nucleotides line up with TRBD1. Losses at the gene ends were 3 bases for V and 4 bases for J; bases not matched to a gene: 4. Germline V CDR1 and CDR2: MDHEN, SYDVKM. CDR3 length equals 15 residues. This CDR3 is CASSLPGTGNQPQHF. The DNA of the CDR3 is TGTGCCAGCAGTTTGCCTGGGACAGGGAATCAGCCCCAGCATTTT.

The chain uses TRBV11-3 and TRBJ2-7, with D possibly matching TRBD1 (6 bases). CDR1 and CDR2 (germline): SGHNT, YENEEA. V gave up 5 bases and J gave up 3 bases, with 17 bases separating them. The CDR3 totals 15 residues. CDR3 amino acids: CASSPPGRGIYEQYF. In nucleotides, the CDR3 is TGTGCCAGCAGCCCCCCAGGCAGGGGAATCTACGAGCAGTACTTC.

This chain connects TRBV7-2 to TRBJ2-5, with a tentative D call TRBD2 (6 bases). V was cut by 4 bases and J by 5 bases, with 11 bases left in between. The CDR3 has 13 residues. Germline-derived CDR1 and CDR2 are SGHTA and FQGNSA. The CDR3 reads CASSWGVSETQYF. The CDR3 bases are TGTGCCAGCAGCTGGGGGGTGTCGGAGACCCAGTACTTC.

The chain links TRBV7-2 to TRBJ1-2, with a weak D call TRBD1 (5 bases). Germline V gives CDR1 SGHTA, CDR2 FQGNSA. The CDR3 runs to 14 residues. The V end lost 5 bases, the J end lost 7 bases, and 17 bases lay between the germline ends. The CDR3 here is CASSPSARQFGYTF. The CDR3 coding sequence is TGTGCCAGCAGCCCCTCGGCGAGACAGTTTGGCTACACCTTC.

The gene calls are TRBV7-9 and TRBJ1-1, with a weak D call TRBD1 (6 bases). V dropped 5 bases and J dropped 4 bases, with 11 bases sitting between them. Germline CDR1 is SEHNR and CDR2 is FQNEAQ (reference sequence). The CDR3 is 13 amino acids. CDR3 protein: CASSTGALTEAFF. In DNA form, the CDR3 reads TGTGCCAGCAGCACGGGGGCCCTCACTGAAGCTTTCTTT.

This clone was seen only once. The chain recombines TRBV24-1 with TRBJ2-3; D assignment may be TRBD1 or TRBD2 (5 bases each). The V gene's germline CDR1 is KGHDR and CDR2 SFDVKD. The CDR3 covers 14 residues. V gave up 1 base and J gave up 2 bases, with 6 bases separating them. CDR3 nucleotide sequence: TGTGCCACCAGTGATTTAGGGACCACAGATACGCAGTATTTT. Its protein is CATSDLGTTDTQYF.

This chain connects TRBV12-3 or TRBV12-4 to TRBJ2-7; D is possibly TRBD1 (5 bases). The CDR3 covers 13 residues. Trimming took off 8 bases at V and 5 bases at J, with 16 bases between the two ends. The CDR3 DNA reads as TGTGCCAGCTCGCTGCAGGGTAAGGACGAGCAGTACTTC. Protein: CASSLQGKDEQYF.

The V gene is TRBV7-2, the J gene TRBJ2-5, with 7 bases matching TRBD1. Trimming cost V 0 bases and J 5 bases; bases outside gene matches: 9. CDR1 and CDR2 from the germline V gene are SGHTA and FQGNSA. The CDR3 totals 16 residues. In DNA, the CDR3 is TGTGCCAGCAGCTTAGCCCGGGGCAGGGGGTCGGAGACCCAGTACTTC. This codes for CASSLARGRGSETQYF.

The CDR3 region is CASSASGYQPGYTF. The CDR3, as DNA: TGTGCCAGTAGCGCTTCAGGGTACCAGCCTGGCTACACCTTC. The V call is TRBV19, the J call TRBJ1-2; possible D gene TRBD1, 5 bases. The CDR3 is made up of 14 amino acids. V was pared by 6 bases and J by 7 bases, with 18 bases between. Germline CDR1 and CDR2: LNHDA and SQIVND (reference sequence).

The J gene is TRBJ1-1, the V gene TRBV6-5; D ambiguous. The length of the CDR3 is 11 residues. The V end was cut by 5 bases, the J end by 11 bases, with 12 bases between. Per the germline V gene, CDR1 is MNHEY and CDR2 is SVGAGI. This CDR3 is CASSPKLRAFF. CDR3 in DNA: TGTGCCAGCAGTCCTAAGCTGAGGGCTTTCTTT.